This TCR beta chain stems from a study of cytomegalovirus exposure and HLA in healthy donors. Study-wide context: The same platform as the roughly 630 first-cohort repertoires was used for the 95 to 150 validation repertoires, a later analysis reported. General observations from the study: Cytomegalovirus association was assigned to over 150 TCR beta chains. For most TCR sequences rarity was the rule, although some public TCRs occurred in many donors.

Method: immunoSEQ multiplex PCR; TCRdb's copy keeps in-frame clones and lacks some. The sample contains 250,000 to 350,000 clones, roughly 87% of which appear only once. Comment on this clone: Its antigen is unknown.

The CDR3 covers 16 residues. Germline CDR1 and CDR2: SGHVS and FQNEAQ. The V and J ends lost 4 bases and 6 bases, in that order; junction bases with no gene match: 9. The gene calls are TRBV7-8 and TRBJ2-7; 13 bases are shared with TRBD2. Sequencing was carried out using PBMCs. This TCR derives from a woman in her thirties in good health and CMV-seropositive. The CDR3 coding sequence is TGTGCCAGCAGCTCTCGGACTAGCGGGAGTTTGGGCGAGCAGTACTTC. It specifies CASSSRTSGSLGEQYF.